The rows below give T cell receptor beta chains drawn from one sample of a study of blood T cell repertoires in COVID-19. TCRdb's table, derived via immunoSEQ multiplex PCR, lists solely in-frame clones and lacks some. The profile shows 80,000 to 100,000 clones, 87% of them singletons. Sequencing was carried out using peripheral blood. Receptors originate from a human donor in a cohort sampled during active COVID-19. Each CDR3 is given with its conserved first and last residue. Fields, in order: D gene, V gene, clone size, J gene, CDR3 DNA, CDR3 protein. D genes are given only for firm matches. For some rows the clone size is stated as once, few or many, or as a class when expanded; others skip it.

TRBD2	TRBV6-1	-	TRBJ2-4	TGTGCCAGCAGTGAAGCGCTGTCGCGGGAGGGCCGGGTAGGCGCCAAAAACATTCAGTACTTC	CASSEALSREGRVGAKNIQYF
-	TRBV10-3	-	TRBJ1-4	TGTGCCATCAGTGCCGGGTCCAGGGAGGAAGAAAAACTGTTTTTT	CAISAGSREEEKLFF
-	TRBV24-1	-	TRBJ2-7	TGTGCCACCAGCCGAGTACCCGTCTGGTACTACGAGCAGTACTTC	CATSRVPVWYYEQYF
-	TRBV20-1	-	TRBJ2-1	TGCAGTGCTAGTCGGTTCGGTTCCCTATCTATTTACAATGAGCAGTTCTTC	CSASRFGSLSIYNEQFF
TRBD1	TRBV28	-	TRBJ2-4	TGTGCCAGCAGTTTCGGGACAGGGGCCTTTATAGCCAAAAACATTCAGTACTTC	CASSFGTGAFIAKNIQYF
TRBD1	TRBV25-1	-	TRBJ1-1	TGTGCCAGCAGTCCGGGACAGGGACGGACTGAAGCTTTCTTT	CASSPGQGRTEAFF
-	TRBV6-5	-	TRBJ2-7	TGTGCCAGCAGAGCCGCCGCAATTACTAGTCGGCAGTACTTC	CASRAAAITSRQYF
TRBD1	TRBV9	-	TRBJ1-2	TGTGCCAGCAGCATTCCGGACAGGGCAGGTCCCTATGGCTACACCTTC	CASSIPDRAGPYGYTF
TRBD1	TRBV7-6	-	TRBJ2-1	TGTGCCAGCAGCTTGGGGACAGGGTTTATCAATGAGCAGTTCTTC	CASSLGTGFINEQFF
TRBD1	TRBV11-3	-	TRBJ2-1	TGTGCCAGCAGCTCGCGGGACAGGGTGGGCTACAATGAGCAGTTCTTC	CASSSRDRVGYNEQFF
TRBD1	TRBV24-1	-	TRBJ2-1	TGTGCCACCAGTCAGACAGGGTCCTACAATGAGCAGTTCTTC	CATSQTGSYNEQFF
TRBD1	TRBV6-5	-	TRBJ2-7	TGTGCCAGCAGTTACTCAGGACAGGGGAGGTACGAGCAGTACTTC	CASSYSGQGRYEQYF
-	TRBV29-1	-	TRBJ2-1	TGCAGCGTTGGTCCTAGCAGGTATGAGCAGTTCTTC	CSVGPSRYEQFF
-	TRBV5-1	many	TRBJ1-2	TGCGCCAGCGGACCCAGGGGATCTGGCTACACCTTC	CASGPRGSGYTF
-	TRBV19	-	TRBJ2-5	TGTGCCAGTAGCGGCAGGCAAGAGACCCAGTACTTC	CASSGRQETQYF
-	TRBV19	-	TRBJ1-1	TGTGCCAGTAGTGCCCCCTCAGGGATAGCTTTCTTT	CASSAPSGIAFF
TRBD2	TRBV5-1	-	TRBJ2-7	TGCCCCCGCAGCGGGGGGGGACTAGCGGGAGTCGACGAGCAGTACTTC	CPRSGGGLAGVDEQYF
TRBD1	TRBV7-8	-	TRBJ2-7	TGTGCCAGCAGCTTTCCAAACAAGGGACAGGGTAACTACGAGCAGTACTTC	CASSFPNKGQGNYEQYF
TRBD1	TRBV7-6	-	TRBJ1-3	TGTGCCAGTTTGGCGACAGGGAGTGGAAACACCATATATTTT	CASLATGSGNTIYF
TRBD2	TRBV4-1	-	TRBJ2-3	TGCGCCAGCAGCCAAGATATTAGCGGGATCTATTTT	CASSQDISGIYF
-	TRBV6-6	-	TRBJ2-2	TGTGCCAGCAGTCAGAGATTCGCGAACACCGGGGAGCTGTTTTTT	CASSQRFANTGELFF
-	TRBV5-1	-	TRBJ2-5	TGCGCCAGCAGCTCAGGGGCGGGTCTGGAGACCCAGTACTTC	CASSSGAGLETQYF
-	TRBV7-6	-	TRBJ2-7	TGTGCCAGCAGCTGGACAGACTCCTACGAGCAGTACTTC	CASSWTDSYEQYF
TRBD1	TRBV11-3	-	TRBJ1-2	TGTGCCAGCAGCACTGACAGGGGCTATGGCTACACCTTC	CASSTDRGYGYTF
-	TRBV10-1	-	TRBJ2-3	TGCGCCAGCAGTGAGTCTGGCAGGGGGGAAGATACGCAGTATTTT	CASSESGRGEDTQYF
TRBD1	TRBV5-8	-	TRBJ1-2	TGTGCCAGCAGCTTGTTTCGACAGGGCTATGGCTACACCTTC	CASSLFRQGYGYTF
-	TRBV5-4	-	TRBJ2-3	TGTGCCAGCAGCCCCCTAGGTCCAGATACGCAGTATTTT	CASSPLGPDTQYF
TRBD1	TRBV7-3	-	TRBJ2-4	TGTGCCAGCAGCTTGGGACAGGCCGAAAACATTCAGTACTTC	CASSLGQAENIQYF
-	TRBV6-6	-	TRBJ2-7	TGTGCCAGCAGTTACTCGGAGCTTGCGACCTACGAGCAGTACTTC	CASSYSELATYEQYF
TRBD1	TRBV23-1	-	TRBJ1-3	TGCGCCAGCAGTCACTGGGGACAGGGGAACACCATATATTTT	CASSHWGQGNTIYF
-	TRBV7-3	-	TRBJ2-2	TGTGCCAGCAGCTCCAGGTCAGCTACCAACACCGGGGAGCTGTTTTTT	CASSSRSATNTGELFF